This TCR beta chain comes out of a study of shared clonotypes between healthy human individuals. Study-level findings and limits: Collection of samples was limited to blood; tissue repertoires likely differ.

This clone was seen just once. Its antigen is undetermined. Per the authors' pipeline: From ImmunoSEQ came sequences covering only the junction and carrying no quality scores, so filtering differed. This table comes from immunoSEQ multiplex PCR, and its TCRdb copy is limited to in-frame clones, with some not included. The D gene and trimming were derived from the DNA, and the V and J assignments and clone size from that table. The sample has about half a million clones; less than 85% are singletons. The CDR3 runs to 15 residues. Trimming took 2 bases from V and 2 from J, leaving 10 bases between them. Germline V gene sequence: CDR1 MDHEN, CDR2 SYDVKM.

Material: PBMCs. This sequence joins TRBV28 and TRBJ2-1; tentatively, D is TRBD2 (6 bases). This TCR came from a woman aged 40 to 55 in good health. Some clones in this sample may be carry-over from other donors' samples. CDR3: CASSLGGSPYNEQFF. In DNA, the CDR3 is TGTGCCAGCAGTTTAGGAGGGAGTCCCTACAATGAGCAGTTCTTC.